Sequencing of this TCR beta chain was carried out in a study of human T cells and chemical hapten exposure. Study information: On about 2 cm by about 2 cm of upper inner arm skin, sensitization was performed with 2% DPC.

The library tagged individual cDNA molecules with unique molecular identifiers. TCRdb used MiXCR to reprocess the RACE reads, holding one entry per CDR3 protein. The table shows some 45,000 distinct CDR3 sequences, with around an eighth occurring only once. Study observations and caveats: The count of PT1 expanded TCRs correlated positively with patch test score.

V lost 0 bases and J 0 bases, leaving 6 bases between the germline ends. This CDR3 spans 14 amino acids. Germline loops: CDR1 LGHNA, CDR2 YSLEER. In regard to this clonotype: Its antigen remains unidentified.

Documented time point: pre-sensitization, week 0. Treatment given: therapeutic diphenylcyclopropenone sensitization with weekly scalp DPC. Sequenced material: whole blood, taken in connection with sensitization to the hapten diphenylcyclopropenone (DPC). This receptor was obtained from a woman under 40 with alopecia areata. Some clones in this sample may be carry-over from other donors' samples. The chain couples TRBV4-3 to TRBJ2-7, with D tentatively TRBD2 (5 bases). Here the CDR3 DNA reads TGCGCCAGCAGCCAAGAACGGGACTCCTACGAGCAGTACTTC. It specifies CASSQERDSYEQYF.